These 17 T cell receptor beta chains were all obtained from the same sample, sequenced in a study of a mutant IDH1 vaccine in newly diagnosed glioma. TCRdb keeps only in-frame clones here, not all; method: immunoSEQ multiplex PCR. The repertoire has 65,000 or so clones, roughly 81% of them found once; the top ten carry approximately 4%. Time point described: week 23, last vaccination. Doses of 300 ug of mutant IDH1 20-mer peptide were given with topical imiquimod. Their antigen targets remain unknown. The sample here was PBMCs, taken from a glioma patient whose treatment included an IDH1 peptide vaccine. The receptors originated from a man younger than 45 with glioma.

The rearrangement uses TRBV4-1 and TRBJ2-5, with TRBD2 matching 7 bases. The germline V gene has CDR1 MGHRA and CDR2 YSYEKL. This CDR3 has 16 residues. Trimming at V came to 1 base and at J to 0 bases, leaving 5 bases not matched to a gene. The CDR3 DNA follows: TGCGCCAGCAGCCAAGGGAGACTAGCTAACCAAGAGACCCAGTACTTC. It translates to CASSQGRLANQETQYF.

V gene TRBV6-5 combines with J gene TRBJ2-4, with D perhaps being TRBD1 or TRBD2 (6 bases each). In germline, CDR1 is MNHEY, CDR2 SVGAGI. V was pared by 4 bases and J by 0 bases, with 10 bases between. There are 15 residues in the CDR3. The CDR3 sequence: CASSLRGEAKNIQYF. The DNA for the CDR3 is TGTGCCAGCAGTTTGAGGGGGGAAGCCAAAAACATTCAGTACTTC.

The V and J genes are TRBV6-1 and TRBJ2-7, with 7 nucleotides matching TRBD1. In germline, CDR1 is MNHNS, CDR2 SASEGT. With 5 bases clipped from V and 0 bases from J, the junction kept 4 bases outside the gene matches. The CDR3 covers 14 residues. The CDR3 here is CASSHRDSSYEQYF. The CDR3 DNA reads as TGTGCCAGCAGTCACAGGGACAGCTCCTACGAGCAGTACTTC.

The chain links TRBV5-1 to TRBJ2-5; D might be TRBD2 (7 bases). V was trimmed by 3 bases and J by 5 bases, leaving 14 bases between them. Germline V gene data show CDR1 as SGHRS and CDR2 as YFSETQ. The CDR3 has 14 residues. DNA of the CDR3: TGCGCCAGCAGCTCCCGGGGGGCGCGTGAGACCCAGTACTTC. The encoded protein is CASSSRGARETQYF.

This sequence joins TRBV5-1 and TRBJ2-3, with 7 bases lining up with TRBD1. The CDR3 covers 16 residues. In germline, CDR1 is SGHRS, CDR2 YFSETQ. Germline trimming cut 0 bases from V and 4 bases from J; bases unmatched to any gene: 8. In DNA form, the CDR3 reads TGCGCCAGCAGCTTGGGCTGGACAGGCGGGCCAGATACGCAGTATTTT. Translated: CASSLGWTGGPDTQYF.

This chain joins TRBV18 and TRBJ1-1; D unclear. Trimming stripped 2 bases from V and 9 bases from J, with 13 bases between. Germline lookup yields CDR1 KGHSH and CDR2 LQKENI. This CDR3 spans 13 amino acids. Here the CDR3 reads CASSPTDSWKAFF. The DNA of the CDR3 is TGTGCCAGCTCACCAACTGACTCTTGGAAAGCTTTCTTT.

The chain recombines TRBV2 with TRBJ1-5; D not certain. Per the germline V gene, CDR1 is SNHLY and CDR2 is FYNNEI. The CDR3 is 16 residues long. The V and J ends lost 4 bases and 1 base respectively, with 14 bases between them. CDR3 sequence (DNA): TGTGCCAGCAGTGGGGCGGGCAGGCGGAGCAATCAGCCCCAGCATTTT. It encodes CASSGAGRRSNQPQHF.

This chain links TRBV18 with TRBJ1-4; D is unclear. From germline, CDR1 is KGHSH and CDR2 LQKENI. V lost 3 bases, J lost 8 bases, and 34 bases lay in between. This CDR3 contains 21 residues. This CDR3 reads CASSPITIRTAGKTSVEKLFF. In nucleotides, the CDR3 is TGTGCCAGCTCACCTATAACCATTAGGACGGCCGGCAAAACCTCCGTGGAAAAACTGTTTTTT.

This chain connects TRBV14 to TRBJ1-2, with a possible D match to TRBD1 (6 bases). V was shortened by 1 base and J by 14 bases, with 11 bases between the two germline ends. Per the germline V gene, CDR1 is SGHDN and CDR2 is FVKESK. The CDR3 is 11 residues long. DNA for the CDR3: TGTGCCAGCAGCCAAGGGACAGCGTTTACCTTC. Its protein product is CASSQGTAFTF. Full variable domain (rest looked up from reference TRBV14 and TRBJ1-2): EAGVTQFPSHSVIEKGQTVTLRCDPISGHDNLYWYRRVMGKEIKFLLHFVKESKQDESGMPNNRFLAERTGGTYSTLKVQPAELEDSGVYFCASSQGTAFTFGSGTRLTVV.

This clone appeared a few times. This chain connects TRBV10-3 to TRBJ1-2; D call uncertain. The CDR3 runs to 15 residues. Germline V lookup: CDR1 ENHRY, CDR2 SYGVKD. V was cut by 6 bases and J by 4 bases, with 18 bases left in between. The CDR3 region has the DNA TGTGCCATCAGCTATCATGACCGGCCCCTCTATGGCTACACCTTC. It encodes CAISYHDRPLYGYTF.

V and J are TRBV5-1 and TRBJ2-7; TRBD2 matches at 12 bases. The J segment lost 0 bases and the V segment lost 4 bases, leaving 2 bases of the junction unmatched. The germline V gene encodes CDR1 SGHRS and CDR2 YFSETQ. The CDR3 is 15 amino acids. This chain's CDR3 is CASSEGLAGSYEQYF. CDR3 sequence (DNA): TGCGCCAGCAGCGAGGGACTAGCGGGCTCCTACGAGCAGTACTTC.

V gene TRBV7-8 combines with J gene TRBJ1-1; D remains unclear. With 1 base removed from V and 1 base from J, the gap between germline ends came to 7 bases. The CDR3 contains 14 residues. Germline CDR1 SGHVS, CDR2 FQNEAQ. The CDR3 bases are TGTGCCAGCAGCTTAGGTCGGCCGAACACTGAAGCTTTCTTT. Its translation is CASSLGRPNTEAFF.

V and J are TRBV9 and TRBJ1-3, with unresolved D. The CDR3 is 17 residues long. CDR1 and CDR2 from the germline V gene are SGDLS and YYNGEE. The V and J ends lost 6 bases and 2 bases respectively, with 21 bases between them. Here the CDR3 reads CASTRGWQAKAGNTIYF. The CDR3 region has the DNA TGTGCCAGCACTCGAGGGTGGCAGGCAAAAGCTGGAAACACCATATATTTT.

The chain combines TRBV19 with TRBJ2-7; D ambiguous. Germline assignment: CDR1 LNHDA and CDR2 SQIVND (reference sequence). There are 15 residues in the CDR3. Trimming removed 4 bases at V and 5 bases at J, with 18 bases between. The DNA for the CDR3 is TGTGCCAGTAGTAATCAGTACCGCGGCCGTCACGAGCAGTACTTC. It is translated as CASSNQYRGRHEQYF.

This rearrangement joins TRBV19 to TRBJ2-4; 11 bases line up with TRBD1. This CDR3 has 16 amino acids. The germline V gene encodes CDR1 LNHDA and CDR2 SQIVND (reference sequence). The V and J ends lost 4 bases and 5 bases, in that order; junction bases with no gene match: 7. Here the CDR3 reads CASSTPGQGVENIQYF. The CDR3 region has the DNA TGTGCCAGTAGTACCCCGGGACAGGGGGTCGAAAACATTCAGTACTTC.

This chain joins TRBV9 and TRBJ1-6, with 7 nucleotides matching TRBD1. V lost 3 bases and J lost 0; bases outside the gene matches: 18. The CDR3 contains 21 residues. CDR1 and CDR2 (germline): SGDLS, YYNGEE. CDR3 DNA: TGTGCCAGCAGCGCCCAGGGACAGTTGGTGCCCTCGAGCTCCTATAATTCACCCCTCCACTTT. Protein sequence: CASSAQGQLVPSSSYNSPLHF.

This rearrangement joins TRBV5-6 to TRBJ2-2, with TRBD1 matching 7 bases. The germline V gene has CDR1 SGHDT and CDR2 YYEEEE. J gave up 6 bases and V 0 bases, and 14 bases lay outside the gene matches. This CDR3 is 18 amino acids long. CDR3 sequence (DNA): TGTGCCAGCAGCTTGGTTGTCTATAGGGGGCCCCTAGCCGGGGAGCTGTTTTTT. Its protein is CASSLVVYRGPLAGELFF. Using reference TRBV5-6 and TRBJ2-2 for the parts outside the CDR3, the full variable domain is DAGVTQSPTHLIKTRGQQVTLRCSPKSGHDTVSWYQQALGQGPQFIFQYYEEEERQRGNFPDRFSGHQFPNYSSELNVNALLLGDSALYLCASSLVVYRGPLAGELFFGEGSRLTVL.